These 24 T cell receptor beta chains share one sample of origin, sequenced in a study of STAT3 mutations in large granular lymphocyte leukemia. Study results and limitations: Every T-cell large granular lymphocyte leukemia patient had at least one immunodominant TCR beta clonotype.

These TCRs' antigens remain unknown. Generated by immunoSEQ multiplex PCR, the TCRdb table keeps only in-frame clones and is missing some. The sample carries roughly 22,000 clones, about 94% recorded once. Material: peripheral blood mononuclear cells. These receptor sequences come from a man in his forties with T-cell large granular lymphocyte leukemia. Some clones in this sample may be carry-over from other donors' samples.

The chain combines TRBV5-1 with TRBJ2-5; 10 bases align to TRBD2. Trimming took 5 bases from V and 1 from J; bases not matched to a gene: 5. CDR1 and CDR2 from the germline V gene are SGHRS and YFSETQ. The CDR3 has 15 amino acids. CDR3 coding DNA: TGCGCCAGCAGACATAGCGGGGGGTTCCAAGAGACCCAGTACTTC. Protein sequence: CASRHSGGFQETQYF.

This chain joins TRBV5-1 and TRBJ1-3; D gene uncertain. Trimming removed 0 bases from V and 6 bases from J, with 7 bases in between. The CDR3 is 13 residues long. The germline gives CDR1 SGHRS, CDR2 YFSETQ. CDR3 in amino acids: CASSLDRLNTIYF. CDR3 nucleotides: TGCGCCAGCAGCTTGGACAGACTAAACACCATATATTTT.

This sequence joins TRBV4-1 and TRBJ2-3, with 10 bases that match TRBD2. The V and J ends lost 0 bases and 4 bases, in that order; junction bases with no gene match: 4. There are 16 residues in the CDR3. Germline V gene lookup returns CDR1 MGHRA and CDR2 YSYEKL. In DNA, the CDR3 is TGCGCCAGCAGCCAAGACGTAGCGGGGGGCGCAGATACGCAGTATTTT. As protein: CASSQDVAGGADTQYF.

This chain's CDR3 is CASSPWGSTEAFF. The CDR3 DNA follows: TGTGCCAGCTCACCATGGGGGTCCACTGAAGCTTTCTTT. This chain connects TRBV18 to TRBJ1-1; TRBD1 might be the D (5 bases). CDR3 length equals 13 residues. Germline V gene lookup returns CDR1 KGHSH and CDR2 LQKENI. Trimming took off 2 bases at V and 4 bases at J, with 8 bases between the two ends. The full variable domain, in which reference TRBV18 and TRBJ1-1 provide the parts outside the CDR3, is NAGVMQNPRHLVRRRGQEARLRCSPMKGHSHVYWYRQLPEEGLKFMVYLQKENIIDESGMPKERFSAEFPKEGPSILRIQQVVRGDSAAYFCASSPWGSTEAFFGQGTRLTVV.

The gene calls are TRBV6-5 and TRBJ2-1; D perhaps matches TRBD1 (7 bases). The ends were cut back, 8 bases at V and 2 bases at J, with 13 bases in the middle. Germline loops: CDR1 MNHEY, CDR2 SVGAGI. There are 14 residues in the CDR3. The CDR3 coding sequence is TGTGCCAGCCGACTAGGGACAGCCTACAATGAGCAGTTCTTC. This gives the protein CASRLGTAYNEQFF.

The chain joins TRBV18 to TRBJ1-6; tentatively, D is TRBD1 (6 bases). V was shortened by 5 bases and J by 9 bases, with 14 bases between the two germline ends. The germline gives CDR1 KGHSH, CDR2 LQKENI. The CDR3 extends over 14 amino acids. The CDR3 region has the DNA TGTGCCAGCTCAGGGGGCCAGCTTGGTTCACCCCTCCACTTT. Its translation is CASSGGQLGSPLHF.

The gene calls are TRBV11-2 and TRBJ2-5; tentative D call: TRBD1 (8 bases). The germline V and J ends were trimmed by 5 bases and 5 bases, with 21 bases remaining between them. The CDR3 sequence is 16 residues long. The germline CDR1 and CDR2 sequences are SGHAT and FQNNGV. The CDR3 loop reads CASSHGGDRLWETQYF. The DNA of the CDR3 is TGTGCCAGCAGCCATGGGGGGGACAGGTTGTGGGAGACCCAGTACTTC.

The chain uses TRBV30 and TRBJ2-7; D gene ambiguous. The CDR3 is 13 amino acids. Germline-derived CDR1 and CDR2 are GTSNPN and SVGIG (reference sequence). Trimming left V 0 bases short and J 0 bases short, with 6 bases between. The CDR3 nucleotides are TGTGCCTGGAGTGTGGGGTCCTCCTACGAGCAGTACTTC. Its translation is CAWSVGSSYEQYF.

The rearrangement uses TRBV6-6 and TRBJ2-1; 7 bases are shared with TRBD1. This CDR3 has 14 residues. V trimming: 5 bases; J trimming: 2 bases; junction bases outside the gene matches: 3. Germline V lookup: CDR1 MNHNY, CDR2 SVGAGI (reference sequence). The CDR3 DNA follows: TGTGCCAGCAGTACCCAGGGGGCCTACAATGAGCAGTTCTTC. Translated: CASSTQGAYNEQFF.

The V call is TRBV5-6, the J call TRBJ1-1, with D hard to call. Looked up from germline, CDR1 is SGHDT and CDR2 is YYEEEE. The CDR3 has 15 residues. The V end lost 0 bases, the J end lost 5 bases, and 14 bases lay between the germline ends. CDR3 sequence: CASSLAASHETEAFF. The CDR3 nucleotides are TGTGCCAGCAGCTTGGCCGCCAGCCACGAGACTGAAGCTTTCTTT.

The gene calls are TRBV23-1 and TRBJ1-5; no clear D. TRBV23-1 is an ORF for which the function is uncertain. Trimming took 0 bases from V and 4 from J, leaving 22 bases between them. The CDR3 runs to 19 residues. The CDR3 bases are TGCGCCAGCAGTCAATCGAGCTCCGTCAGGCAGAAGAATAATCAGCCCCAGCATTTT. Protein sequence: CASSQSSSVRQKNNQPQHF.

This chain connects TRBV5-4 to TRBJ2-3, with 10 bases aligning to TRBD1. Germline-derived CDR1 and CDR2 are SGHNT and YYREEE (reference sequence). Trimming removed 3 bases from V and 5 bases from J; junction bases left unmatched: 12. This CDR3 spans 17 amino acids. Written as DNA, the CDR3 is TGTGCCAGCAGCTCCACCGACTGGGACAGGGGTGGAGATACGCAGTATTTT. As protein: CASSSTDWDRGGDTQYF.

This clone occurred once. The rearrangement links TRBV6-6 to TRBJ1-1; a possible D gene is TRBD1 (6 bases). V was shortened by 4 bases and J by 4 bases, with 10 bases between the two germline ends. This CDR3 has 13 residues. Germline assignment: CDR1 MNHNY and CDR2 SVGAGI (reference sequence). The CDR3 region has the DNA TGTGCCAGCAGTTTAGTCAGGGGCACTGAAGCTTTCTTT. Its translation: CASSLVRGTEAFF.

This clone was seen just once. This chain connects TRBV5-4 to TRBJ2-1; weak D call: TRBD1 (5 bases). CDR1 SGHNT and CDR2 YYREEE come from the germline V gene (reference sequence). Trimming left V 2 bases short and J 7 bases short, with 13 bases between. This CDR3 comprises 14 residues. The DNA of the CDR3 is TGTGCCAGCAGCTTTTGGCAGGGCCGGAATGAGCAGTTCTTC. This translates into CASSFWQGRNEQFF.

J is TRBJ1-2 and V is TRBV7-8; tentatively, D is TRBD1 (6 bases). Germline lookup yields CDR1 SGHVS and CDR2 FQNEAQ. Trimming took 3 bases from V and 7 from J, leaving 21 bases between them. The CDR3 covers 16 residues. The CDR3 sequence is CASSFARAGAMGGYTF. The CDR3 DNA is TGTGCCAGCAGCTTTGCAAGGGCAGGGGCGATGGGTGGCTACACCTTC.

V is TRBV7-2 and J is TRBJ2-7; D gene ambiguous. With 2 bases removed from V and 7 bases from J, the gap between germline ends came to 12 bases. This CDR3 comprises 13 residues. Germline loops: CDR1 SGHTA, CDR2 FQGNSA. CDR3 sequence reads: CASSLHGPREQYF. The CDR3 region has the DNA TGTGCCAGCAGCTTACATGGCCCCAGAGAGCAGTACTTC.

V usage is TRBV28 and J usage is TRBJ2-7; 8 nucleotides align to TRBD1. The CDR3 runs 15 residues. With 6 bases clipped from V and 2 bases from J, the junction kept 9 bases outside the gene matches. Germline values: CDR1 MDHEN, CDR2 SYDVKM. The CDR3 reads CASRKDREDTYEQYF. The CDR3 nucleotides are TGTGCCAGCAGGAAGGACAGGGAGGACACCTACGAGCAGTACTTC.

The chain links TRBV14 to TRBJ2-1; no reliable D call. CDR1 is SGHDN and CDR2 is FVKESK in the germline V gene. V shed 1 base and J shed 3 bases, with 10 bases lying between them. CDR3 length: 15 residues. The CDR3 DNA sequence: TGTGCCAGCAGCCAAGTCAGGACGGTCTACAATGAGCAGTTCTTC. Protein sequence: CASSQVRTVYNEQFF. Based on the CDR3 plus reference TRBV14 and TRBJ2-1, the full variable domain is EAGVTQFPSHSVIEKGQTVTLRCDPISGHDNLYWYRRVMGKEIKFLLHFVKESKQDESGMPNNRFLAERTGGTYSTLKVQPAELEDSGVYFCASSQVRTVYNEQFFGPGTRLTVL.

The chain recombines TRBV6-1 with TRBJ1-1; D possibly corresponds to TRBD1 (5 bases). Looked up from germline, CDR1 is MNHNS and CDR2 is SASEGT. This CDR3 has 13 amino acids. V shed 10 bases and J shed 2 bases, with 14 bases lying between them. The CDR3 coding sequence is TGTGCCACCACGAGGGGAGGAAACACTGAAGCTTTCTTT. Its translation is CATTRGGNTEAFF.

This chain uses TRBV19 with TRBJ1-4; D remains unclear. CDR1 is LNHDA, CDR2 SQIVND, per germline (reference sequence). Trimming took off 6 bases at V and 5 bases at J, with 10 bases between the two ends. The CDR3 spans 13 residues. The CDR3 region has the DNA TGTGCCAGTAGCCCCACCTGGAATGAAAAACTGTTTTTT. This encodes CASSPTWNEKLFF.

As for this clone: Within the sample, other DNA sequences also encode this same CDR3. The CDR3 loop is CASSPPLADTQYF. CDR3 DNA: TGTGCCAGCTCACCCCCTTTAGCGGATACGCAGTATTTT. J is TRBJ2-3 and V is TRBV18; D is perhaps TRBD2 (5 bases). Looked up from germline, CDR1 is KGHSH and CDR2 is LQKENI. V was trimmed by 3 bases and J by 6 bases, leaving 10 bases between them. The CDR3 covers 13 residues.

The chain has TRBV29-1 and TRBJ2-4; no definite D call. The CDR3 has 17 amino acids. Per germline, CDR1 SQVTM and CDR2 ANQGSEA. V was cut by 0 bases and J by 0 bases, with 15 bases left in between. The CDR3 here is CSVEDPNSSLAKNIQYF. In nucleotides, the CDR3 is TGCAGCGTTGAAGACCCGAACAGTTCTCTAGCCAAAAACATTCAGTACTTC.

The genes are TRBV30 and TRBJ1-1, with unresolved D. CDR1 and CDR2 (germline): GTSNPN, SVGIG (reference sequence). V lost 1 base and J lost 4, with 7 bases in between. The CDR3 has 12 amino acids. Written as DNA, the CDR3 is TGTGCCTGGAGTGGTGGTATCACTGAAGCTTTCTTT. This sequence encodes CAWSGGITEAFF.

The gene calls are TRBV29-1 and TRBJ1-1, with 9 bases matching TRBD1. Trimming removed 4 bases from V and 7 bases from J; junction bases left unmatched: 13. The germline V gene encodes CDR1 SQVTM and CDR2 ANQGSEA. The CDR3 totals 15 residues. The CDR3 spells CSVGGDRVPGNEAFF. The CDR3 coding sequence is TGCAGCGTTGGGGGGGACAGGGTGCCAGGTAATGAAGCTTTCTTT.